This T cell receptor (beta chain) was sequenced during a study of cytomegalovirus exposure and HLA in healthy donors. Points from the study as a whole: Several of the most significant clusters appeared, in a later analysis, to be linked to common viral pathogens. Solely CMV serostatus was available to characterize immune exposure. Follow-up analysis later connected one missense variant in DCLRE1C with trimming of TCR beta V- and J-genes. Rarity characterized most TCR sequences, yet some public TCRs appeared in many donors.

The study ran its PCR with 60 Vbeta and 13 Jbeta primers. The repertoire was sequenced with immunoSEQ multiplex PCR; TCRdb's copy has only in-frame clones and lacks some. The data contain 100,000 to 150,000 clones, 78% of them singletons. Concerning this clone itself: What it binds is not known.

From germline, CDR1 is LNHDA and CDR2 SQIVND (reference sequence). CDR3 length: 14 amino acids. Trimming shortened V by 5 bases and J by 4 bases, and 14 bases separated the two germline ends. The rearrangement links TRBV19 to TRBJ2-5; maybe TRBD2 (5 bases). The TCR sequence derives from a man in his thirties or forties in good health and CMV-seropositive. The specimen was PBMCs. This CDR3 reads CASSSPAERETQYF. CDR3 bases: TGTGCCAGTAGTTCCCCAGCGGAGAGAGAGACCCAGTACTTC.